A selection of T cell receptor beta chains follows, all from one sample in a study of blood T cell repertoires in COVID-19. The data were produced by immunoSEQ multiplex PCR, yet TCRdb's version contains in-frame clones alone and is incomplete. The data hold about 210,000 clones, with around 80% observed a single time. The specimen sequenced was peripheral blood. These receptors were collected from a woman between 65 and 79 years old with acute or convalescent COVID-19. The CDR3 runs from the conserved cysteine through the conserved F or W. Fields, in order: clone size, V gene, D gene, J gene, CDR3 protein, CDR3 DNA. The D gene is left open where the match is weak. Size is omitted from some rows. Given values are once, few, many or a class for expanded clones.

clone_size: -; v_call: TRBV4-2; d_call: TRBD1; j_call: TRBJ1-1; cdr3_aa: CASSQDPTGMTPGAFF; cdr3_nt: TGTGCCAGCAGCCAAGACCCGACAGGGATGACCCCGGGGGCTTTCTTT
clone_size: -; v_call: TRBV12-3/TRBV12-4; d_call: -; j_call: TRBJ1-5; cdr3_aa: CASSPSRGQPQHF; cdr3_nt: TGTGCCAGCAGCCCCAGCAGGGGCCAGCCCCAGCATTTT
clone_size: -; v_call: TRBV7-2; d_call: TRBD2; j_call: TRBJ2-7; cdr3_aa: CASSPGGVAGGGYEQYF; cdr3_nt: TGTGCCAGCAGCCCCGGCGGGGTCGCGGGGGGGGGATACGAGCAGTACTTC
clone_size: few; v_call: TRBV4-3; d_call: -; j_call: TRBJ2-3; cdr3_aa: CASSQDRGDTQYF; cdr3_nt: TGCGCCAGCAGCCAAGATCGGGGGGATACGCAGTATTTT
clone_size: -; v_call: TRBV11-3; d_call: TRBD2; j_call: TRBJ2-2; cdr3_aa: CASSLGLAGEKRTGELFF; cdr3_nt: TGTGCCAGCAGCCTCGGACTAGCGGGGGAAAAAAGGACCGGGGAGCTGTTTTTT
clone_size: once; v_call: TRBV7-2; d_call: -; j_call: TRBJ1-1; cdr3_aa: CASSFRVTGEAFF; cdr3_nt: TGTGCCAGCAGCTTCAGGGTAACGGGTGAAGCTTTCTTT
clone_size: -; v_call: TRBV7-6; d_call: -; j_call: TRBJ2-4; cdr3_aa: CASSREVGGRAKNIQYF; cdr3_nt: TGTGCCAGCAGCCGAGAGGTGGGGGGACGAGCCAAAAACATTCAGTACTTC
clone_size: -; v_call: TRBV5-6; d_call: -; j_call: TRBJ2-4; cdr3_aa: CASAQRTTNIQYF; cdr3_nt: TGTGCCAGCGCCCAGAGGACAACAAACATTCAGTACTTC
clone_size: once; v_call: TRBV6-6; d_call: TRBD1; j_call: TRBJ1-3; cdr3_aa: CASTGPGQGGNTIYF; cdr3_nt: TGTGCCAGCACGGGCCCGGGACAGGGTGGAAACACCATATATTTT
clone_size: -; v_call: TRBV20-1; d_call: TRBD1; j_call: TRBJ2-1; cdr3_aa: CSASTGGAYNEQFF; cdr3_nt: TGCAGTGCTAGTACAGGGGGCGCGTACAATGAGCAGTTCTTC
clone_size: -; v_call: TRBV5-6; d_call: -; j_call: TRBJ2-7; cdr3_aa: CASSFEDFYEQYF; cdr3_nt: TGTGCCAGCAGCTTTGAGGACTTCTACGAGCAGTACTTC
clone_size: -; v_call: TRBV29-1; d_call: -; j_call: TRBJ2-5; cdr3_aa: CSATEETQYF; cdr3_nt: TGCAGCGCGACAGAAGAGACCCAGTACTTC
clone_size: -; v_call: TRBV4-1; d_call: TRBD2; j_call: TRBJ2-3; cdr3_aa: CASSQDGSGGASNTQYF; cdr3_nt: TGCGCCAGCAGCCAAGATGGGAGCGGGGGGGCAAGTAATACGCAGTATTTT
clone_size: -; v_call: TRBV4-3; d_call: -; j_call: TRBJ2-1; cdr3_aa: CASSQVSGSGSEQFF; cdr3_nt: TGCGCCAGCAGCCAAGTTTCGGGGTCGGGGAGTGAGCAGTTCTTC
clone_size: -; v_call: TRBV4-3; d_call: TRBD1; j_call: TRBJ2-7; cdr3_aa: CASSSGQGPSYEQYF; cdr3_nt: TGCGCCAGCAGCTCGGGACAGGGCCCCTCCTACGAGCAGTACTTC
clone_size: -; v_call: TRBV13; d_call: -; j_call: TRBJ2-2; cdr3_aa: CASSLADRKGTGELFF; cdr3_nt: TGTGCCAGCAGCTTGGCCGACAGGAAAGGCACCGGGGAGCTGTTTTTT
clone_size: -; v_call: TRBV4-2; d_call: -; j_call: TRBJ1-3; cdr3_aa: CASSQDVTAGYSGNTIYF; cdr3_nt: TGTGCCAGCAGCCAAGATGTAACGGCAGGTTACTCTGGAAACACCATATATTTT
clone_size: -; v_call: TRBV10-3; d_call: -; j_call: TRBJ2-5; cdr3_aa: CAISEGQGIGETQYF; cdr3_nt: TGTGCCATCAGTGAGGGGCAGGGGATAGGAGAGACCCAGTACTTC
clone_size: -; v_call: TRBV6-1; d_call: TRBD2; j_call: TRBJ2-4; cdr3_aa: CASSEGGSKNIQYF; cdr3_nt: TGTGCCAGCAGTGAGGGGGGGTCCAAAAACATTCAGTACTTC
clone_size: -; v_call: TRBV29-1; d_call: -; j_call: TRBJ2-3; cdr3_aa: CSAAGIPTDTQYF; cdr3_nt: TGCAGCGCTGCCGGGATTCCCACAGATACGCAGTATTTT
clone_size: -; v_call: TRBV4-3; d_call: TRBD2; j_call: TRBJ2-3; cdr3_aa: CASSQGIAGGPDTQYF; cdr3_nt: TGCGCCAGCAGCCAAGGGATAGCGGGGGGGCCAGATACGCAGTATTTT
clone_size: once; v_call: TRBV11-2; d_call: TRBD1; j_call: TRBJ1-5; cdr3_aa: CASSFQGEQPQHF; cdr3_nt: TGTGCCAGCAGCTTCCAGGGGGAGCAGCCCCAGCATTTT
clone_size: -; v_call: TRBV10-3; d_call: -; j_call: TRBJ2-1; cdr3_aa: CAISSPTQGYNEQFF; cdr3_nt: TGTGCCATCAGTTCCCCGACCCAGGGTTACAATGAGCAGTTCTTC
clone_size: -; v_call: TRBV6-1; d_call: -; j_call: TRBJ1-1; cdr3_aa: CASSEAWAGGKGTEAFF; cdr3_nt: TGTGCCAGCAGTGAAGCATGGGCCGGTGGCAAGGGGACTGAAGCTTTCTTT
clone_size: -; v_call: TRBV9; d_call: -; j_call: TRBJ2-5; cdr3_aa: CASSSKGGDETQYF; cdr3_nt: TGTGCCAGCAGCTCTAAAGGGGGTGACGAGACCCAGTACTTC
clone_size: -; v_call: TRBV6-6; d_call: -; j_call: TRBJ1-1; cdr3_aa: CATSRDRNTEAFF; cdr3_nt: TGTGCCACAAGCCGTGATAGGAACACTGAAGCTTTCTTT
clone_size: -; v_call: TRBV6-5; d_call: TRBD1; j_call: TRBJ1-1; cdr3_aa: CASSRDRGTEAFF; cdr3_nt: TGTGCCAGCAGTCGTGACAGGGGGACTGAAGCTTTCTTT
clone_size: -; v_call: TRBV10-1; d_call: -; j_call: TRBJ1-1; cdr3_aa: CASSGDKSEAFF; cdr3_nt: TGCGCCAGCAGTGGGGACAAGTCTGAAGCTTTCTTT
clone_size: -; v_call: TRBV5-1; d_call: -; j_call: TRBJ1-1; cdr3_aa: CASSLAAGDTEAFF; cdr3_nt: TGCGCCAGCAGCTTGGCTGCGGGGGACACTGAAGCTTTCTTT
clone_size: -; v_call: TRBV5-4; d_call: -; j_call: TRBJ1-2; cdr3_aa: CASSLARGFYGYTF; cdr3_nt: TGTGCCAGCAGCTTGGCCCGGGGGTTCTATGGCTACACCTTC
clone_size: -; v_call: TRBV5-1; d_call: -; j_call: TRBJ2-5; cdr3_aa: CASSPAFGRAQTQYF; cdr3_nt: TGCGCCAGCAGCCCGGCTTTTGGCAGGGCTCAGACCCAGTACTTC
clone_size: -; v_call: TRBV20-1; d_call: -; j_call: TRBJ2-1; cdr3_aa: CSAATGGRQFF; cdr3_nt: TGCAGTGCTGCTACGGGGGGCCGGCAGTTCTTC
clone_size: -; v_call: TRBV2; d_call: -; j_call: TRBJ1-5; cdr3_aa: CASTSQGDQPQHF; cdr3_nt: TGTGCCAGCACCTCACAGGGAGATCAGCCCCAGCATTTT
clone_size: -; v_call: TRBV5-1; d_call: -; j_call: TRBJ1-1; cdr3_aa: CASSPGHQVNTEAFF; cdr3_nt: TGCGCCAGCAGCCCCGGACATCAAGTGAACACTGAAGCTTTCTTT
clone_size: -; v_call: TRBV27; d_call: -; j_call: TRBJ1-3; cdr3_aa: CATSSSSSGNTIYF; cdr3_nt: TGTGCCACCTCATCAAGTAGCTCTGGAAACACCATATATTTT
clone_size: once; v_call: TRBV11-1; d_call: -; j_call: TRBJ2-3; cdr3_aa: CASSLYFRGEQYF; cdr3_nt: TGTGCCAGCAGCTTATATTTCAGGGGCGAGCAGTATTTT
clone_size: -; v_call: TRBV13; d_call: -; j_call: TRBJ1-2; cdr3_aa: CASSLRAAGQRRLGYTF; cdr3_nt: TGTGCCAGCAGCTTAAGGGCGGCAGGGCAAAGAAGGTTGGGCTACACCTTC
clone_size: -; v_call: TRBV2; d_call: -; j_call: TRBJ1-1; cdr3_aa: CASSDSDTEAFF; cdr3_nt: TGTGCCAGCAGTGATTCCGACACTGAAGCTTTCTTT
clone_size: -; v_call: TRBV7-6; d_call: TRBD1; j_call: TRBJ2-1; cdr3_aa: CASSGGQGGMFEQFF; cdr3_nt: TGTGCCAGCAGCGGGGGACAGGGAGGCATGTTTGAGCAGTTCTTC
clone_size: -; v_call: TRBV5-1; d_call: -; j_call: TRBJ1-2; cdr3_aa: CASSLDGGVGYTF; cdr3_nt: TGCGCCAGCAGCTTGGATGGAGGGGTTGGCTACACCTTC
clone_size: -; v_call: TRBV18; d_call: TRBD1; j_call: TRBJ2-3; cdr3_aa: CASSSGQGAHDTQYF; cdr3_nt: TGTGCCAGCTCATCCGGACAGGGGGCCCACGATACGCAGTATTTT
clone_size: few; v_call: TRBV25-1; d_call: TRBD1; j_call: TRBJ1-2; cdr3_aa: CASSETGGRDGYTF; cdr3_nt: TGTGCCAGCAGCGAGACAGGGGGCAGGGATGGCTACACCTTC
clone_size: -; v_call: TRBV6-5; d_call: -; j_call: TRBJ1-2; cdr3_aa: CASSGRLYGYTF; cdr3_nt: TGTGCCAGCTCAGGGAGGCTCTATGGCTACACCTTC
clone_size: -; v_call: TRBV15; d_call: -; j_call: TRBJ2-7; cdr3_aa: CATSGLGYEQYF; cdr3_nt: TGTGCCACCAGCGGACTCGGATACGAGCAGTACTTC
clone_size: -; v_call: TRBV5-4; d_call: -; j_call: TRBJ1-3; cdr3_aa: CASSSTGSGNTIYF; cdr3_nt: TGTGCCAGCAGCTCGACAGGCTCTGGAAACACCATATATTTT